One sample yielded the 22 T cell receptor beta chains listed below, sequenced in a study of shared clonotypes between healthy human individuals. Naive CD8 isolation took CD45RO-negative cells positively selected for CCR7 and excluded terminally differentiated effector memory CD45RA+ cells. The assay was immunoSEQ multiplex PCR, and TCRdb's table has in-frame clones only and misses some. The sample carries around 600,000 clones, 85% to 95% recorded once. Sequencing was carried out using naive CD8+ T cells sorted from blood. The receptors stem from a woman under 40 in good health.

The V call is TRBV29-1, the J call TRBJ2-3; no firm D call. V was pared by 5 bases and J by 4 bases, with 13 bases between. CDR3 length equals 13 residues. Germline CDR1 is SQVTM and CDR2 is ANQGSEA. The CDR3 protein is CSVHWQVSDTQYF. The CDR3 DNA reads TGCAGCGTTCACTGGCAGGTGTCAGATACGCAGTATTTT.

The chain joins TRBV9 to TRBJ1-4, with D perhaps TRBD1 (5 bases). V lost 3 bases to trimming and J lost 3 bases, with 15 bases between them. Germline CDR1 SGDLS, CDR2 YYNGEE. This CDR3 is 16 amino acids long. The CDR3 DNA reads TGTGCCAGCAGCGCGGACCAGGGTATCTCTAATGAAAAACTGTTTTTT. Protein sequence: CASSADQGISNEKLFF.

The V gene is TRBV4-1, the J gene TRBJ2-3, with D perhaps matching TRBD1 (5 bases). The CDR3 has 15 residues. From germline, CDR1 is MGHRA and CDR2 YSYEKL. V was clipped by 6 bases and J by 0 bases, with 13 bases between them. Here the CDR3 DNA reads TGCGCCAGCAGAACAGGCGTCCTTAGCACAGATACGCAGTATTTT. Protein product: CASRTGVLSTDTQYF.

This chain's CDR3 is CASSPYRESYEQYF. The CDR3 DNA reads TGTGCCAGCTCACCGTACAGGGAGAGCTACGAGCAGTACTTC. The chain is built from TRBV18 and TRBJ2-7; weak D call: TRBD1 (6 bases). Germline V lookup: CDR1 KGHSH, CDR2 LQKENI. V lost 3 bases and J lost 3, with 12 bases in between. The CDR3 covers 14 residues.

The chain recombines TRBV28 with TRBJ1-2; 7 bases align to TRBD1. CDR3 length: 17 residues. CDR1 is MDHEN, CDR2 SYDVKM, per germline. Losses at the gene ends were 7 bases for V and 2 bases for J; bases not matched to a gene: 16. CDR3 nucleotide sequence: TGTGCCAGCACCTCCTCTCTCTGGGGACAGAGAAACTATGGCTACACCTTC. Protein: CASTSSLWGQRNYGYTF.

The rearrangement joins TRBV7-9 to TRBJ2-5; D is unclear. The CDR3 runs 15 residues. Per germline, CDR1 SEHNR and CDR2 FQNEAQ (reference sequence). With 2 bases removed from V and 5 bases from J, the gap between germline ends came to 15 bases. This CDR3 is CASSLFRDRRETQYF. The CDR3 coding sequence is TGTGCCAGCAGCTTATTTCGAGACCGTAGGGAGACCCAGTACTTC.

The V and J genes are TRBV30 and TRBJ1-5; D unclear. This CDR3 region has 14 residues. The V gene lost 1 base and the J gene lost 4 bases, with 11 bases spanning the gap. Germline lookup yields CDR1 GTSNPN and CDR2 SVGIG (reference sequence). Written as DNA, the CDR3 is TGTGCCTGGAGTGAGGTAGACGGGAATCAGCCCCAGCATTTT. Residues: CAWSEVDGNQPQHF.

This clone was seen once. The V gene is TRBV27, the J gene TRBJ2-7; TRBD2 matches at 10 bases. CDR1 and CDR2 (germline): MNHEY, SMNVEV (reference sequence). V trimming: 5 bases; J trimming: 4 bases; junction bases outside the gene matches: 8. CDR3 length equals 15 residues. CDR3 amino acids: CASSPLAGAAYEQYF. DNA for the CDR3: TGTGCCAGCAGTCCTCTAGCGGGAGCTGCGTACGAGCAGTACTTC.

The V call is TRBV6-6, the J call TRBJ2-1; a possible D gene is TRBD2 (6 bases). Between the trimmed V and J ends, which lost 2 bases and 5 bases, there was a span of 13 bases. Germline V CDR1 and CDR2: MNHNY, SVGAGI (reference sequence). CDR3 length: 15 amino acids. CDR3 sequence reads: CASSYQASADNEQFF. As DNA, the CDR3 is TGTGCCAGCAGTTACCAGGCTAGCGCCGACAATGAGCAGTTCTTC.

The chain joins TRBV11-1 to TRBJ2-7; maybe TRBD1 (5 bases). From germline, CDR1 is SGHAT and CDR2 FQDESV (reference sequence). With 0 bases removed from V and 4 bases from J, the gap between germline ends came to 16 bases. This CDR3 region has 16 residues. CDR3 sequence (DNA): TGTGCCAGCAGCTTAGCGGGGCCGGAACCGCTTTACGAGCAGTACTTC. This encodes CASSLAGPEPLYEQYF.

The chain links TRBV5-1 to TRBJ1-5; maybe TRBD1 (6 bases). V dropped 3 bases and J dropped 1 base, with 11 bases sitting between them. The CDR3 covers 15 residues. Germline values: CDR1 SGHRS, CDR2 YFSETQ. The CDR3 loop reads CASSSSGQSNQPQHF. For the CDR3, the DNA is TGCGCCAGCAGCTCCTCAGGACAGAGCAATCAGCCCCAGCATTTT.

V usage is TRBV9 and J usage is TRBJ2-3, with D possibly being TRBD1 (6 bases). The germline V and J ends were trimmed by 3 bases and 3 bases, with 11 bases remaining between them. The germline CDR1 and CDR2 sequences are SGDLS and YYNGEE. CDR3 length: 14 residues. The CDR3 is CASSANTGTDTQYF. DNA for the CDR3: TGTGCCAGCAGCGCCAACACAGGGACAGATACGCAGTATTTT.

CDR3 DNA sequence: TGTGCCAGCAGCGTAGCAGGCGGGGAGCTGTTTTTT. Its protein is CASSVAGGELFF. The J gene is TRBJ2-2, the V gene TRBV9, with unresolved D. CDR1 is SGDLS, CDR2 YYNGEE, per germline. This CDR3 is built from 12 residues. V lost 0 bases to trimming and J lost 7 bases, with 4 bases between them.

This clone has only a few counts. The rearrangement links TRBV19 to TRBJ1-1; unclear D gene. Looked up from germline, CDR1 is LNHDA and CDR2 is SQIVND (reference sequence). V gave up 7 bases and J gave up 6 bases, with 12 bases separating them. The CDR3 totals 12 residues. The CDR3 DNA reads as TGTGCCAGTACCAAATCTAGCGCTGAAGCTTTCTTT. It encodes CASTKSSAEAFF.

This chain connects TRBV13 to TRBJ2-5; 8 bases are a match to TRBD2. Germline V gene sequence: CDR1 PRHDT, CDR2 FYEKMQ (reference sequence). The CDR3 is made up of 21 amino acids. After removal of 5 bases from V and 1 base from J, the junction contained 24 bases not matched to a gene. The DNA for the CDR3 is TGTGCCAGCAGCCCCCCCAGCGGGGACCAGCGGGAGTCCGGGCCCCAAGAGACCCAGTACTTC. This sequence encodes CASSPPSGDQRESGPQETQYF.

The chain recombines TRBV5-1 with TRBJ1-1; D is perhaps TRBD1 (6 bases). This CDR3 is 16 amino acids long. Trimming cost V 1 base and J 6 bases, with 19 bases left between them. Germline CDR1 SGHRS, CDR2 YFSETQ. CDR3 in DNA: TGCGCCAGCAGCTTGACTCAGGGGCAGGGTATCGCTGAAGCTTTCTTT. Translated: CASSLTQGQGIAEAFF.

The chain has TRBV5-4 and TRBJ2-7; 7 bases fit TRBD2. The CDR3 has 15 residues. Germline CDR1 is SGHNT and CDR2 is YYREEE (reference sequence). Trimming cost V 0 bases and J 5 bases; bases outside gene matches: 8. The CDR3 nucleotides read TGTGCCAGCAGCTTGGGGCGGGAGTTTAACCACGAGCAGTACTTC. This translates into CASSLGREFNHEQYF.

Concerning this clone itself: The identical CDR3 is also encoded by other nucleotide sequences in the sample. This chain joins TRBV19 and TRBJ2-7, with 9 positions matching TRBD2. The germline V gene encodes CDR1 LNHDA and CDR2 SQIVND (reference sequence). This CDR3 has 14 residues. Unmatched junction bases numbered 5, after V lost 5 bases and J lost 3 bases. This chain's CDR3 is CASSWGSGGYEQYF. In DNA, the CDR3 is TGTGCCAGTAGTTGGGGTAGCGGGGGCTACGAGCAGTACTTC.

The J gene is TRBJ2-5, the V gene TRBV5-6, with 9 bases fitting TRBD2. The end of the DNA fits TRBJ2-7 better, so the J call may be wrong. The length of the CDR3 is 15 residues. The germline CDR1 and CDR2 sequences are SGHDT and YYEEEE. This CDR3 is CASSFVGAGGYEQYF. The CDR3 DNA follows: TGTGCCAGCAGCTTTGTGGGTGCGGGAGGGTACGAGCAGTACTTC.

The chain carries TRBV6-5 and TRBJ1-2, with D possibly TRBD1 on 5 matching bases. Germline-derived CDR1 and CDR2 are MNHEY and SVGAGI. V dropped 2 bases and J dropped 5 bases, with 12 bases sitting between them. The CDR3 contains 14 residues. The CDR3, as DNA: TGTGCCAGCAGTTACCGGGGCGTCGGGTATGGCTACACCTTC. As protein: CASSYRGVGYGYTF.

A word on this clone: Other DNA variants within this sample encode the same CDR3. In DNA, the CDR3 is TGCGCCAGCAGCCAAGGATTGGGGAACACTGAAGCTTTCTTT. Translating gives CASSQGLGNTEAFF. The chain has TRBV4-1 and TRBJ1-1; D is undetermined. The germline V gene has CDR1 MGHRA and CDR2 YSYEKL. V lost 1 base and J 1 base, leaving 7 bases between the germline ends. The CDR3 loop spans 14 amino acids.

The V gene is TRBV11-1, the J gene TRBJ2-1; 8 bases match TRBD2. V trimming: 5 bases; J trimming: 6 bases; junction bases outside the gene matches: 12. CDR3 length: 16 amino acids. Germline assignment: CDR1 SGHAT and CDR2 FQDESV (reference sequence). This chain's CDR3 is CASSQDPGGMGNEQFF. The CDR3 nucleotides are TGTGCCAGCAGCCAGGACCCGGGAGGGATGGGCAATGAGCAGTTCTTC. Complete variable domain (other parts from reference TRBV11-1 and TRBJ2-1): EAEVAQSPRYKITEKSQAVAFWCDPISGHATLYWYRQILGQGPELLVQFQDESVVDDSQLPKDRFSAERLKGVDSTLKIQPAELGDSAMYLCASSQDPGGMGNEQFFGPGTRLTVL.